The TCR beta chain under discussion was sequenced for a study of T cells in Graves' hyperthyroidism and ophthalmopathy. The CDR3 contains 16 residues. V trimming: 4 bases; J trimming: 1 base; junction bases outside the gene matches: 8. Germline values: CDR1 MNHNS, CDR2 SASEGT. Ten or more counts support this clonotype. Amplified TCR beta CDR3 regions came from RNA transcripts. TCR CDR3 regions were first amplified by RT-PCR with HTBI primers. MiXCR, applied by TCRdb to the multiplex PCR reads, yields one record per CDR3 protein. The sample shows some 620,000 distinct CDR3 sequences, 15% to 20% of them seen only once.

The origin of this receptor is a young woman with Graves' hyperthyroidism. The source material was blood. This sequence joins TRBV6-1 and TRBJ1-1, with 8 bases identical to TRBD1. The CDR3, as DNA: TGTGCCAGCAGTGTCTACAGGGGGATGGGGAACACTGAAGCTTTCTTT. Translating gives CASSVYRGMGNTEAFF.